This T cell receptor beta chain originates from a study of chemoradiotherapy in HPV16-positive cancers. General study findings and limits: Functional assays defining HPV-specific T cells used only a couple of HPV16-positive patients. In HPV16-positive patients, HPV-responsive T-cell expansion tracked better recurrence-free survival. Candidate HPV-specific clones and E7-related TCR motifs grew in tumor during treatment.

The protocol was immunoSEQ multiplex PCR, while the TCRdb copy is restricted to in-frame clones and leaves out a portion. The sample lists 30,000 or so clones; 84% were seen once. With regard to this clone: The target antigen is unknown.

The CDR3 sequence is 15 residues long. V lost 5 bases and J lost 4, with 17 bases in between. Germline CDR1 reads LNHDA; CDR2 reads SQIVND (reference sequence). Samples were taken several times over chemoradiotherapy. The sample in question was blood, obtained from a patient who underwent chemoradiotherapy. The TCR was taken from a human donor with HPV-associated anogenital cancer. This chain uses TRBV19 with TRBJ1-2; a possible D gene is TRBD1 (5 bases). CDR3 amino acids: CASSSKRGASYGYTF. The CDR3 DNA sequence: TGTGCCAGTAGTTCGAAGCGCGGGGCCTCCTATGGCTACACCTTC.